This TCR beta chain came from a study of cytomegalovirus exposure and HLA in healthy donors. Study-level background: In a previous analysis, around 120 million unique TCR beta sequences were found from some 180 million T cells.

The study's findings and limits: Follow-up analysis later connected one missense variant in DCLRE1C with trimming of TCR beta V- and J-genes.

Points on this clone: The antigen remains undetermined.

Between the trimmed V and J ends, which lost 0 bases and 4 bases, there was a span of 11 bases. The CDR3 contains 15 residues. Germline V CDR1 and CDR2: SGHRS, YFSETQ. In the PCR, 60 Vbeta and 13 Jbeta primers were used. Profiled with immunoSEQ multiplex PCR; TCRdb holds only in-frame clones, not every one. Here the sample spans around 160,000 clones, 75% to 90% being singletons. This sequence was found in a human donor in good health. V and J are TRBV5-1 and TRBJ1-3, with D possibly being TRBD1 (6 bases). Material for sequencing was PBMCs. CDR3 protein: CASSLDTGRGNTIYF. The CDR3 nucleotides read TGCGCCAGCAGCTTGGATACAGGGCGCGGAAACACCATATATTTT.